A selection of T cell receptor beta chains follows, all from one sample in a study of cytomegalovirus exposure and HLA in healthy donors. The method was immunoSEQ multiplex PCR; TCRdb's version includes in-frame clones alone and lacks a portion of them. The table includes 100,000 to 150,000 clones, 60% to 85% detected once. The material sequenced was PBMCs. The origin of the receptors is a woman between 40 and 55 years old in good health and CMV-seropositive. CDR3s include the opening cysteine and the closing phenylalanine or tryptophan. The D gene is left open where the match is weak. The size of a clone is reported for some rows only, either as once, few or many, or as a class for expanded clones.

size | D | J | V | length | DNA | CDR3
once | NA | TRBJ1-6 | TRBV7-9 | 14 | TGTGCCAGCAGCTCAGGGGCCCTTAATTCACCCCTCCACTTT | CASSSGALNSPLHF
NA | TRBD2 | TRBJ2-3 | TRBV5-1 | 14 | TGCGCCAGCAGCCCCGACCATAGCGGGGATGAGCAGTATTTT | CASSPDHSGDEQYF
NA | NA | TRBJ2-1 | TRBV10-3 | 15 | TGTGCCATCAGTGAGTCGGGCGGAGGTCACAATGAGCAGTTCTTC | CAISESGGGHNEQFF
NA | NA | TRBJ1-6 | TRBV27 | 14 | TGTGCCAGCAGTCCCCGCTCTGTGGCCTCACCCCTCCACTTT | CASSPRSVASPLHF
NA | NA | TRBJ2-1 | TRBV11-2 | 11 | TGTGCCAGCAGCAGAGGCAATGAGCAGTTCTTC | CASSRGNEQFF
NA | TRBD1 | TRBJ2-4 | TRBV2 | 17 | TGTGCCAGCAGTAATAGGGCAGGGGGCTTGACCAAAAACATTCAGTACTTC | CASSNRAGGLTKNIQYF
NA | NA | TRBJ1-3 | TRBV6-5 | 15 | TGTGCCAGCAGTTACTCGCTGAGCTCTGGAAACACCATATATTTT | CASSYSLSSGNTIYF
NA | NA | TRBJ2-3 | TRBV4-2 | 17 | TGTGCCAGCAGCCAAGATCTAGGGGGGGCCGGCACAGATACGCAGTATTTT | CASSQDLGGAGTDTQYF
few | TRBD2 | TRBJ2-6 | TRBV4-2 | 19 | TGTGCCAGCAGCCCACGAGAGGGCGGGAGGGGCTCTGGGGCCAACGTCCTGACTTTC | CASSPREGGRGSGANVLTF
few | TRBD1 | TRBJ2-7 | TRBV2 | 14 | TGTGCCAGCAGTGCAGGGGGTAGGACCTACGAGCAGTACTTC | CASSAGGRTYEQYF
few | TRBD1 | TRBJ2-7 | TRBV2 | 13 | TGTGCCAGCAGTGCGGATACAGGGGTCGAGCAGTACTTC | CASSADTGVEQYF
NA | TRBD1 | TRBJ2-7 | TRBV5-1 | 14 | TGCGCCAGCAGCTTGGAGGGGGCCGACTACGAGCAGTACTTC | CASSLEGADYEQYF
NA | NA | TRBJ1-1 | TRBV29-1 | 14 | TGCAGGGTGGGAGGGGGGGCGAGGGACACTGAAGCTTTCTTT | CRVGGGARDTEAFF
NA | TRBD2 | TRBJ2-3 | TRBV30 | 16 | TGTGCCTGGAGCTGGGGACTAGCGGGAGGATCAGATACGCAGTATTTT | CAWSWGLAGGSDTQYF
few | NA | TRBJ2-5 | TRBV5-3 | 14 | TGTGCCAGAAGCGCGACAGGCGGCCAAGAGACCCAGTACTTC | CARSATGGQETQYF
NA | TRBD1 | TRBJ1-5 | TRBV18 | 15 | TGTGCCAGCTCACCCACCGGGACAGGGGATACCCCCCAGCATTTT | CASSPTGTGDTPQHF
NA | NA | TRBJ2-7 | TRBV5-1 | 16 | TGCGCCAGCAGCTTGGAGGGCCTAGCGAGTGTCTACGAGCAGTACTTC | CASSLEGLASVYEQYF
NA | NA | TRBJ1-1 | TRBV15 | 13 | TGTGCCACCAGCAGAGAAAGGGCGGGTGAAGCTTTCTTT | CATSRERAGEAFF
NA | NA | TRBJ2-7 | TRBV5-1 | 13 | TGCGCCAGCAGCTTGGAGACAGCCTACGAGCAGTACTTC | CASSLETAYEQYF
NA | NA | TRBJ1-1 | TRBV19 | 16 | TGTGCCAGTAGTATAGTGAACAGGGCAATGAACACTGAAGCTTTCTTT | CASSIVNRAMNTEAFF
NA | TRBD1 | TRBJ2-5 | TRBV5-1 | 14 | TGCGCCAGCAGCTTGGACAGGGGGATAGAGACCCAGTACTTC | CASSLDRGIETQYF
NA | TRBD2 | TRBJ2-2 | TRBV2 | 14 | TGTGCCAGAAAAGCGGGAGCGGGGACCGGGGAGCTGTTTTTT | CARKAGAGTGELFF
few | NA | TRBJ1-6 | TRBV21-1 | 17 | TGTGCCAGCAGCATTACCGGAGGGGACGCCCATAATTCACCCCTCCACTTT | CASSITGGDAHNSPLHF
few | TRBD1 | TRBJ1-4 | TRBV6-1 | 14 | TGTGCCAGCAGTGTGGGACAGCTCGGTGAAAAACTGTTTTTT | CASSVGQLGEKLFF
NA | NA | TRBJ2-5 | TRBV18 | 13 | TGTGCCAGCTCACCACGGGGGGATGAGACCCAGTACTTC | CASSPRGDETQYF
NA | NA | TRBJ2-1 | TRBV5-6 | 13 | TGTGCCAGCAGCTCGGTCTGGAGGGATGAGCAGTTCTTC | CASSSVWRDEQFF
few | NA | TRBJ2-7 | TRBV29-1 | 14 | TGCAGCGTTGAGCTCCGGGACTTCTCCTACGAGCAGTACTTC | CSVELRDFSYEQYF
NA | TRBD1 | TRBJ1-6 | TRBV25-1 | 17 | TGTGCCAGCACAGGACAAGGGACAGTCTTGGATAATTCACCCCTCCACTTT | CASTGQGTVLDNSPLHF
NA | TRBD1 | TRBJ2-7 | TRBV27 | 15 | TGTGCCAGCAGTTTACAGGACAGGGCAACCTACGAGCAGTACTTC | CASSLQDRATYEQYF
NA | NA | TRBJ2-1 | TRBV30 | 15 | TGTGCCTGGAGTGTACTAGGGCTAGGGGGCAATGAGCAGTTCTTC | CAWSVLGLGGNEQFF
NA | NA | TRBJ1-4 | TRBV6-1 | 15 | TGTGCCAGCAGTGGAGGTGCGGGGCTTGGCGAAAAACTGTTTTTT | CASSGGAGLGEKLFF
NA | NA | TRBJ1-4 | TRBV5-6 | 13 | TGTGCCAGCAGCTTGCTTAAGAGTGAAAAACTGTTTTTT | CASSLLKSEKLFF
NA | NA | TRBJ1-2 | TRBV5-1 | 14 | TGCGCCAGCAGCCCCACGACAGACCGCTATGGCTACACCTTC | CASSPTTDRYGYTF
NA | TRBD1 | TRBJ1-6 | TRBV2 | 16 | TGTGCCAGCAGGGGGGACAGGAGCTCCTATAATTCCCCCCTCCACTTT | CASRGDRSSYNSPLHF
NA | NA | TRBJ2-5 | TRBV7-9 | 15 | TGTGCCAGCAGCCCAGGAACTAGATACCAAGAGACCCAGTACTTC | CASSPGTRYQETQYF
NA | TRBD1 | TRBJ1-5 | TRBV10-3 | 15 | TGTGCCATCAGTGATAGGGGGACAGGGGATCAGCCCCAGCATTTT | CAISDRGTGDQPQHF
NA | TRBD1 | TRBJ2-7 | TRBV9 | 14 | TGTGCCAGCAGCGGAACGGGACAGGGCCACGAGCAGTACTTC | CASSGTGQGHEQYF
few | TRBD1 | TRBJ2-1 | TRBV5-1 | 17 | TGCGCCAGCAGCTTGGGGTTCCGGGACAGGGGCTTCAATGAGCAGTTCTTC | CASSLGFRDRGFNEQFF
once | NA | TRBJ1-2 | TRBV27 | 15 | TGTGCCAGCAGTTTATCAAGGGGCGTAAACTATGGCTACACCTTC | CASSLSRGVNYGYTF
NA | TRBD1 | TRBJ1-3 | TRBV5-1 | 15 | TGCGCCAGCAGCTTAGGGACAGGGACTGGAAACACCATATATTTT | CASSLGTGTGNTIYF
NA | NA | TRBJ2-5 | TRBV19 | 13 | TGTGCCAGTAGTCTACAGGGCGAGGAGACCCAGTACTTC | CASSLQGEETQYF
few | NA | TRBJ1-4 | TRBV9 | 13 | TGTGCCAGCAGCTCGACGAGAGGCAGGGAACTGTTTTTT | CASSSTRGRELFF
NA | NA | TRBJ2-4 | TRBV5-6 | 15 | TGTGCCAGCGCCATGGAGGCCGGAACCTTGGACATTCAGTACTTC | CASAMEAGTLDIQYF